These 7 T cell receptor beta chains came from one sample sequenced in a study of blood T cell repertoires in COVID-19. The repertoire was sequenced with immunoSEQ multiplex PCR; TCRdb's copy has only in-frame clones and lacks some. The data contain around 57,000 clones, about nine tenths of them singletons. Sample: peripheral blood. Receptor source: a woman aged 80 or over with COVID-19, enrolled during active disease.

The chain combines TRBV5-1 with TRBJ1-1, with D maybe TRBD1 (6 bases). The CDR3 runs to 14 residues. V dropped 0 bases and J dropped 5 bases, with 11 bases sitting between them. The V gene's germline CDR1 is SGHRS and CDR2 YFSETQ. The CDR3 nucleotides read TGCGCCAGCAGCTTGGTCACAGGGCAGACTGAAGCTTTCTTT. Its protein is CASSLVTGQTEAFF. Variable domain in full (rest from reference TRBV5-1 and TRBJ1-1): KAGVTQTPRYLIKTRGQQVTLSCSPISGHRSVSWYQQTPGQGLQFLFEYFSETQRNKGNFPGRFSGRQFSNSRSEMNVSTLELGDSALYLCASSLVTGQTEAFFGQGTRLTVV.

In this sample, this clone is medium-sized. The J gene is TRBJ1-5, the V gene TRBV4-1; 7 bases map to TRBD1. The germline gives CDR1 MGHRA, CDR2 YSYEKL. The V segment lost 4 bases and the J segment 1 base; nucleotides outside the gene matches: 4. CDR3 length equals 15 residues. DNA for the CDR3: TGCGCCAGCAGCCCAATGACAGGGAGCAATCAGCCCCAGCATTTT. Protein product: CASSPMTGSNQPQHF.

The chain has TRBV5-1 and TRBJ1-5; weak D call: TRBD1 (5 bases). V lost 5 bases, J lost 4 bases, and 10 bases lay in between. CDR3 size: 13 residues. CDR1 and CDR2 (germline): SGHRS, YFSETQ. CDR3 amino acids: CASRAGQNQPQHF. In DNA, the CDR3 is TGCGCCAGCAGGGCGGGGCAGAATCAGCCCCAGCATTTT.

The rearrangement joins TRBV19 to TRBJ2-7; D possibly corresponds to TRBD1 (5 bases). Trimming took 10 bases from V and 3 from J, leaving 10 bases between them. Germline V lookup: CDR1 LNHDA, CDR2 SQIVND (reference sequence). The CDR3 runs 11 residues. DNA for the CDR3: TGTGCCACCCAACAGGACTACGAGCAGTACTTC. Its translation: CATQQDYEQYF.

The chain links TRBV6-5 to TRBJ1-3; weak D call: TRBD1 (5 bases). CDR3 length: 15 amino acids. Deletions cut 10 bases from V and 0 bases from J, with 16 bases between. Germline V gives CDR1 MNHEY, CDR2 SVGAGI. CDR3 in DNA: TGTGCCACCCACCTTGGGGCACCCTCTGGAAACACCATATATTTT. This codes for CATHLGAPSGNTIYF.

The V call is TRBV30, the J call TRBJ2-7, with D maybe TRBD1 (6 bases). This CDR3 contains 14 residues. Germline lookup yields CDR1 GTSNPN and CDR2 SVGIG (reference sequence). Trimming took off 7 bases at V and 6 bases at J, with 22 bases between the two ends. The CDR3: CASSEQGAGAEQYF. The CDR3, as DNA: TGTGCCTCCTCGGAGCAAGGGGCAGGGGCCGAGCAGTACTTC.

In this sample, this clone turned up a few times. This chain links TRBV7-3 with TRBJ2-1; the match to TRBD2 covers 7 bases. This CDR3 contains 16 residues. The V segment lost 5 bases and the J segment 0 bases; nucleotides outside the gene matches: 7. In germline, CDR1 is SGHTA, CDR2 FQGTGA. The CDR3 sequence: CASSITGGSSYNEQFF. Here the CDR3 DNA reads TGTGCCAGCAGCATCACCGGGGGGAGCTCCTACAATGAGCAGTTCTTC.